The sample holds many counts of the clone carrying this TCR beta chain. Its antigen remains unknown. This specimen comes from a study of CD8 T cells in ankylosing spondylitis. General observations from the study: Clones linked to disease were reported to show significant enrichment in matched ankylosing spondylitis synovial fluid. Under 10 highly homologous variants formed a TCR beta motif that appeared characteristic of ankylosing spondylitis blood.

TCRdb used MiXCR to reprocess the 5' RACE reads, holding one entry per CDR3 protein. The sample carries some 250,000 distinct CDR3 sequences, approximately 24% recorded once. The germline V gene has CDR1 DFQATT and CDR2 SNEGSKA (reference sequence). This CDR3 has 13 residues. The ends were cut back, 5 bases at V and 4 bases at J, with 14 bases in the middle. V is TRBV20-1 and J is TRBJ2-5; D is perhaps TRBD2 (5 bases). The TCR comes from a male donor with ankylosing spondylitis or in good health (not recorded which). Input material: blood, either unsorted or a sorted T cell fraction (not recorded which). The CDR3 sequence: CSAPDYLRETQYF. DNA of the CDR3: TGCAGTGCTCCAGACTACCTCAGAGAGACCCAGTACTTC.